These T cell receptor beta chains were read from a single sample in a study of Graves' ophthalmopathy and Graves' hyperthyroidism. TCRdb analysed the multiplex PCR reads with MiXCR anew, one entry per CDR3 protein. The profile shows 1 million to 1.3 million distinct CDR3 sequences, less than 45% of them singletons. The source material was peripheral blood or thyroid tissue (not recorded which). The receptors come from an adult man with Graves' hyperthyroidism. Both conserved end residues are part of each CDR3. Each record gives: D gene, J gene, clone size, V gene, CDR3 DNA, CDR3 protein. D genes are given only for firm matches. Part of the rows lack a size; the others show once, few, many or a class for expanded clones.

D: NA
J: TRBJ1-5
size: few
V: TRBV28
DNA: TGTGCCAGCATTGAGGGTAATGGCAATCAGCCCCAGCATTTT
CDR3: CASIEGNGNQPQHF

D: NA
J: TRBJ2-2
size: few
V: TRBV30
DNA: TGTGCCTGGAGAGCGCTCGTGAACACCGGGGAGCTGTTTTTT
CDR3: CAWRALVNTGELFF

D: NA
J: TRBJ1-2
size: many
V: TRBV20-1
DNA: TGCAGTGCTAGTATGCTCCTGCAGGGAGACTATGGCTACACCTTC
CDR3: CSASMLLQGDYGYTF

D: NA
J: TRBJ2-5
size: NA
V: TRBV7-2
DNA: TGTGCCAGCAGCCAACGGACAGGGAGGGAAGAGACCCAGTACTTC
CDR3: CASSQRTGREETQYF

D: NA
J: TRBJ2-2
size: NA
V: TRBV12-3/TRBV12-4
DNA: TGTGCCAGCAGCGTAAAGGGGGAGCTGTTTTTT
CDR3: CASSVKGELFF

D: NA
J: TRBJ1-1
size: NA
V: TRBV6-5
DNA: TGTGCCAGCAGTGGCCGGGACACCTTGAACACTGAAGCTTTCTTT
CDR3: CASSGRDTLNTEAFF

D: TRBD2
J: TRBJ2-7
size: many
V: TRBV11-2
DNA: TGTGCCAGCAGCACAACACTAGCGGGAGGATACGAGCAGTACTTC
CDR3: CASSTTLAGGYEQYF

D: TRBD1
J: TRBJ1-1
size: many
V: TRBV7-2
DNA: TGTGCCAGCAGCCTGCGACAGGGGGCGCGAGCTTTCTTT
CDR3: CASSLRQGARAFF

D: NA
J: TRBJ1-1
size: NA
V: TRBV20-1
DNA: TGCAGTGCTAGAGATCTGGGACGGACGCTTAACACTGAAGCTTTCTTT
CDR3: CSARDLGRTLNTEAFF

D: NA
J: TRBJ1-2
size: few
V: TRBV20-1
DNA: TGCAGTGCTCCGACAGAAGACTATGGCTACACCTTC
CDR3: CSAPTEDYGYTF

D: NA
J: TRBJ1-1
size: many
V: TRBV4-3
DNA: TGCGCCAGCAGCCAAGACAGGTCCAACCCAGAAGAAGCTTTCTTT
CDR3: CASSQDRSNPEEAFF

D: NA
J: TRBJ1-1
size: NA
V: TRBV29-1
DNA: TGCAGCTCGGTACCTGCAGGGGTTAAGTTCACTGAAGCTTTCTTT
CDR3: CSSVPAGVKFTEAFF

D: TRBD2
J: TRBJ2-7
size: many
V: TRBV20-1
DNA: TGCAGTGCTAGGGACCGTAGCGGGAGGTTTTTTTACGAGCAGTACTTC
CDR3: CSARDRSGRFFYEQYF

D: TRBD1
J: TRBJ1-2
size: NA
V: TRBV20-1
DNA: TGCAGTGCTAGCCTTGGGACAGGCCACTATGGCTACACCTTC
CDR3: CSASLGTGHYGYTF

D: TRBD1
J: TRBJ1-2
size: NA
V: TRBV7-8
DNA: TGTGCCAGCAGCCCGGGACAGGGGGCGAAAGGCTACACCTTC
CDR3: CASSPGQGAKGYTF

D: NA
J: TRBJ2-7
size: many
V: TRBV7-2
DNA: TGTGCCAGCAGCCTACCCACGGCCTCCTACGAGCAGTACTTC
CDR3: CASSLPTASYEQYF

D: NA
J: TRBJ1-5
size: NA
V: TRBV10-2
DNA: TGCGCCAGCAGGGGCTGGGGTAGCAATCAGCCCCAGCATTTT
CDR3: CASRGWGSNQPQHF

D: NA
J: TRBJ1-4
size: many
V: TRBV20-1
DNA: TGCAGTGCTAGACCCGGACAGTCCGTTGAAAAACTGTTTTTT
CDR3: CSARPGQSVEKLFF

D: NA
J: TRBJ1-2
size: NA
V: TRBV20-1
DNA: TGCAGTGCTAGAGGGGGGGCAGGGAGTACCTACACCTTC
CDR3: CSARGGAGSTYTF

D: TRBD2
J: TRBJ2-5
size: NA
V: TRBV4-3
DNA: TGCGCCAGCAGCCAAGATACCGGGGGGGGACAGACCCAGTACTTC
CDR3: CASSQDTGGGQTQYF

D: NA
J: TRBJ2-5
size: NA
V: TRBV11-2
DNA: TGTGCCAGCAGCTTAGATAAGGGAGCTGGGACCCAGTACTTC
CDR3: CASSLDKGAGTQYF

D: NA
J: TRBJ2-7
size: few
V: TRBV6-1
DNA: TGTGCCAGCAAGGGTGGGGGTTTCTACGAGCAGTACTTC
CDR3: CASKGGGFYEQYF

D: NA
J: TRBJ2-2
size: NA
V: TRBV6-5
DNA: TGTGCCAGCAGTTACTCGCGCCACACCGGGGAGCTGTTTTTT
CDR3: CASSYSRHTGELFF

D: NA
J: TRBJ2-5
size: many
V: TRBV20-1
DNA: TGCAGTGCTAGTAGGATCGTACAAGAGACCCAGTACTTC
CDR3: CSASRIVQETQYF

D: TRBD2
J: TRBJ2-5
size: many
V: TRBV7-2
DNA: TGTGCCAGCGATTCGGGACTAGCGGGCCAAGAGACCCAGTACTTC
CDR3: CASDSGLAGQETQYF

D: TRBD1
J: TRBJ1-4
size: many
V: TRBV7-9
DNA: TGTGCCAGCAGCAAGGACAGGGGTGGTGAAAAACTGTTTTTT
CDR3: CASSKDRGGEKLFF

D: NA
J: TRBJ1-1
size: many
V: TRBV6-6
DNA: TGTGCCAGCAGTTACTCAGGGAATGAAGCTTTCTTT
CDR3: CASSYSGNEAFF

D: TRBD1
J: TRBJ2-7
size: NA
V: TRBV19
DNA: TGTGCCAGTAGTCAGGGGAGAGGACAGGGTTTCCACGAGCAGTACTTC
CDR3: CASSQGRGQGFHEQYF

D: TRBD1
J: TRBJ1-2
size: many
V: TRBV7-8
DNA: TGTGCCAGCAGCCGACCAGGACAGGCTAACTATGGCTACACCTTC
CDR3: CASSRPGQANYGYTF

D: TRBD2
J: TRBJ2-7
size: few
V: TRBV19
DNA: TGTGCCAGTAGTAGATCAATAGGCGGGACTAGCGGGAGCTACGAGCAGTACTTC
CDR3: CASSRSIGGTSGSYEQYF

D: NA
J: TRBJ2-7
size: many
V: TRBV20-1
DNA: TGCAGTGTGCCTAGCGCTAAAGGCCAGCAGTACTTC
CDR3: CSVPSAKGQQYF

D: NA
J: TRBJ2-5
size: NA
V: TRBV10-2
DNA: TGCGCCCCCTACTGGGTGGGGTTAGAGACCCAGTACTTC
CDR3: CAPYWVGLETQYF

D: NA
J: TRBJ2-7
size: many
V: TRBV11-2
DNA: TGTGCCAGCAGCTTAGATCCGGGACTCCACTACGAGCAGTACTTC
CDR3: CASSLDPGLHYEQYF

D: TRBD2
J: TRBJ2-2
size: once
V: TRBV10-3
DNA: TGTGCCATCAGTTTCGGGACTAGCGGTATCGGGGAGCTGTTTTTT
CDR3: CAISFGTSGIGELFF

D: TRBD1
J: TRBJ2-2
size: NA
V: TRBV7-2
DNA: TGTGCCAGCAGCTGGGGGAGACAGGGGTTTAAGTATGACACCGGGGAGCTGTTTTTT
CDR3: CASSWGRQGFKYDTGELFF

D: NA
J: TRBJ2-5
size: many
V: TRBV7-9
DNA: TGTGCCAGCAGCCAGCAAGGGTGGGCTAAGACGACGGAAGAGACCCAGTACTTC
CDR3: CASSQQGWAKTTEETQYF

D: NA
J: TRBJ2-2
size: NA
V: TRBV11-2
DNA: TGTGCCAGCAGCTTAGTAGGGACGAACACCGGGGAGCTGTTTTTT
CDR3: CASSLVGTNTGELFF

D: NA
J: TRBJ2-5
size: NA
V: TRBV29-1
DNA: TGCAGCTTAGCGACGGCCGGGCTGGAGACCCAGTACTTC
CDR3: CSLATAGLETQYF

D: NA
J: TRBJ2-7
size: few
V: TRBV29-1
DNA: TGCAGCGTTGGAAACAGGAGCTCCTACGAGCAGTACTTC
CDR3: CSVGNRSSYEQYF

D: TRBD1
J: TRBJ1-2
size: few
V: TRBV10-3
DNA: TGTGCCATCAGTGCGGACAGGGTGAAGTATGGCTACACCTTC
CDR3: CAISADRVKYGYTF

D: NA
J: TRBJ1-1
size: once
V: TRBV5-1
DNA: TGCGCCAGCAGGGGCACCCACCTTTTGAACACTGAAGCTTTCTTT
CDR3: CASRGTHLLNTEAFF

D: NA
J: TRBJ2-7
size: NA
V: TRBV7-2
DNA: TGTGCCAGCAGCTTAAAACTAGGGACCCGGGATTCCTACGAGCAGTACTTC
CDR3: CASSLKLGTRDSYEQYF

D: NA
J: TRBJ1-1
size: many
V: TRBV20-1
DNA: TGCAGTGCTAGAGGGAGGCCTAGCACTGAAGCTTTCTTT
CDR3: CSARGRPSTEAFF

D: TRBD1
J: TRBJ1-1
size: NA
V: TRBV6-5
DNA: TGTGCCAGCAGGACCGGGACAGGGGCCACTGAAGCTTTCTTT
CDR3: CASRTGTGATEAFF